This TCR beta chain appears in the sequencing data of a study of cytomegalovirus exposure and HLA in healthy donors. Findings of the study overall: It was shown in a later analysis that HLA-associated TCR beta chains were more clonally expanded than other, equally common chains. Accurate prediction of HLA-A and HLA-B alleles (for most subjects) was reportedly achieved from TCR beta sequences.

The PCR had 60 Vbeta and 13 Jbeta primers. Only in-frame clones appear in the TCRdb table, and some are missing; sequencing was by immunoSEQ multiplex PCR. The sample holds more than 85,000 clones, over 65% seen once. CDR3 length: 15 residues. The ends were cut back, 0 bases at V and 5 bases at J, with 10 bases in the middle. CDR1 and CDR2 from the germline V gene are MNHNS and SASEGT. This clone was picked up a small number of times. Its specificity is unknown. Sequenced material: PBMCs. The V call is TRBV6-1, the J call TRBJ1-4; D might be TRBD1 (6 bases). This TCR derives from a man aged 30 to 45 in good health and CMV-seropositive. The CDR3 nucleotides read TGTGCCAGCAGTGAAGCGGGACACCTCAATGAAAAACTGTTTTTT. Encoded protein: CASSEAGHLNEKLFF.